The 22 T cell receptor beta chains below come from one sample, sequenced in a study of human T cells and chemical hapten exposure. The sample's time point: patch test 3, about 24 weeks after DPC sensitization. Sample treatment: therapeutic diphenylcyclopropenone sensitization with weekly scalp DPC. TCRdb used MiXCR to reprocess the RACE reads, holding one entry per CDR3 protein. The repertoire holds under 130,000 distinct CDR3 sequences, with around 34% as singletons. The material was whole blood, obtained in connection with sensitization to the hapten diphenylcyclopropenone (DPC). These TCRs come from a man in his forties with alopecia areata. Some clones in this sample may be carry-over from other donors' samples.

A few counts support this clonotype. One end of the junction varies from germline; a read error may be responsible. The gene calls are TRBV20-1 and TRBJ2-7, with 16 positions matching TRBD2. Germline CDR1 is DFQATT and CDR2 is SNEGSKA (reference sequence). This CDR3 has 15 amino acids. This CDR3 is CSAALRGLAGGPLRF. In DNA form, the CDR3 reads TGCAGTGCTGCCTTGCGGGGACTAGCGGGAGGGCCCCTCCGCTTC.

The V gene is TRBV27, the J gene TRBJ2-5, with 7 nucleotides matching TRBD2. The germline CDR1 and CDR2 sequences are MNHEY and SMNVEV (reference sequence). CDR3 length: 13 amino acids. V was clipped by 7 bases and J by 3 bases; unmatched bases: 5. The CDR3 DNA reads TGTGCCAGCACGACTAGCCCTAAAGAGACCCAGTACTTC. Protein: CASTTSPKETQYF.

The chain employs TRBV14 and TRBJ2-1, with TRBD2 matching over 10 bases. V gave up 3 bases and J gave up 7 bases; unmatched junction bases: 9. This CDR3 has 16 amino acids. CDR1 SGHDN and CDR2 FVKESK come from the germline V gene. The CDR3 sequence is CASSQPSSGSRNEQFF. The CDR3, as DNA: TGTGCCAGCAGCCAGCCATCTAGCGGGAGCAGGAATGAGCAGTTCTTC.

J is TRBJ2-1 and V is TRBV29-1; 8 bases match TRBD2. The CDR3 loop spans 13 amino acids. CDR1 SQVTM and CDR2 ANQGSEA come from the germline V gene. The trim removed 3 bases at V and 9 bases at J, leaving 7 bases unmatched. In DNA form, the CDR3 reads TGCAGCGTTGATCCGGGAGGGATCGGTGAGCAGTTCTTC. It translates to CSVDPGGIGEQFF.

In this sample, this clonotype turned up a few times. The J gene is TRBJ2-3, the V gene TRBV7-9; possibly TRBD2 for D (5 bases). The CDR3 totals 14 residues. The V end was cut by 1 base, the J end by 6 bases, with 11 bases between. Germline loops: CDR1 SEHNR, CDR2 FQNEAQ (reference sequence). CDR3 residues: CASSLEGTGDTQYF. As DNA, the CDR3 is TGTGCCAGCAGCTTAGAGGGCACGGGGGATACGCAGTATTTT.

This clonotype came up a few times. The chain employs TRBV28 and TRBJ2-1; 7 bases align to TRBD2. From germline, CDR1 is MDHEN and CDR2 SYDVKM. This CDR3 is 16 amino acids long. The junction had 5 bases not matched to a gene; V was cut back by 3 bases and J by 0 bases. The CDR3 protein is CASSFQGGSSYNEQFF. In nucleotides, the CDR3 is TGTGCCAGCAGTTTTCAGGGCGGGAGCTCCTACAATGAGCAGTTCTTC.

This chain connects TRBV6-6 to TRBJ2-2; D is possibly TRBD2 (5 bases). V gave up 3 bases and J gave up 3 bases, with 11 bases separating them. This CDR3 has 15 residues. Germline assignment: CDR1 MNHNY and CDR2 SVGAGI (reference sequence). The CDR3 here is CASSYSDRYTGELFF. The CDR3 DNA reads TGTGCCAGCAGTTATAGCGATCGTTACACCGGGGAGCTGTTTTTT.

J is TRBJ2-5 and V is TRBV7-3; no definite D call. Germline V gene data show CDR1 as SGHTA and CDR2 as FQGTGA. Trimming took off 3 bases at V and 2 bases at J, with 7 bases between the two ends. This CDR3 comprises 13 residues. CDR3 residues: CASSFGPQETQYF. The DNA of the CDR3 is TGTGCCAGCAGCTTTGGGCCTCAAGAGACCCAGTACTTC.

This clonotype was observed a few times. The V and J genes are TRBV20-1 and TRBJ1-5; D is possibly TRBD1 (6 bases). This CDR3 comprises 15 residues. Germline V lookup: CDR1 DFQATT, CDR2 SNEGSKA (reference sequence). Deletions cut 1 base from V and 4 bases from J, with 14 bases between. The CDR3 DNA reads TGCAGTGCTAGAGTACCGGGGGCATTGAATCAGCCCCAGCATTTT. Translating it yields CSARVPGALNQPQHF.

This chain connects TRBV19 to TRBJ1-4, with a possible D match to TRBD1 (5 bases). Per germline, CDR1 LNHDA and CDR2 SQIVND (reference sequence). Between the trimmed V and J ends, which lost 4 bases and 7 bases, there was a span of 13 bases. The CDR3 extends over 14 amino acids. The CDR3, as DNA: TGTGCCAGTAGTACGTGGGGGATGGGTGAAAAACTGTTTTTT. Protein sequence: CASSTWGMGEKLFF.

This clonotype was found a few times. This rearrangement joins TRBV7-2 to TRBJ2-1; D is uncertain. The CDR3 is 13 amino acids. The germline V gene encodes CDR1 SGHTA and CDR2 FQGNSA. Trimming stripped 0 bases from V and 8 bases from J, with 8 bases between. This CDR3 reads CASSLAPGDEQFF. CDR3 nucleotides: TGTGCCAGCAGCTTAGCTCCGGGCGATGAGCAGTTCTTC.

Written as DNA, the CDR3 is TGTGCCAGCAGCTTTGGGACAGGGTCCTCTGGAAACACCATATATTTT. Translating it yields CASSFGTGSSGNTIYF. The chain is built from TRBV7-8 and TRBJ1-3; 9 bases fit TRBD1. The CDR3 sequence is 16 residues long. J gave up 0 bases and V 3 bases, and 3 bases lay outside the gene matches. From germline, CDR1 is SGHVS and CDR2 FQNEAQ.

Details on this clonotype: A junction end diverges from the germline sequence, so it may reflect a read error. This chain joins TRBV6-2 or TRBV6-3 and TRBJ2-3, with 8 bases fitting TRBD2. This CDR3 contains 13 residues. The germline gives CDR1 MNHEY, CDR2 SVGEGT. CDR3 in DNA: TGTGCCAGCAGTTACCCCCCAGCGGGAGATCTGGATTTT. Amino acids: CASSYPPAGDLDF.

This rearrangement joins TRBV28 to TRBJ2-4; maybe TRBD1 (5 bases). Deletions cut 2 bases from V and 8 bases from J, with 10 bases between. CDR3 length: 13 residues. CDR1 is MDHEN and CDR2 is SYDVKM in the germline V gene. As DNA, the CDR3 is TGTGCCAGCAGTTTAGGGGAAGGGGACATTCAGTACTTC. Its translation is CASSLGEGDIQYF. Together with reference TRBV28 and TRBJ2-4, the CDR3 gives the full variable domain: DVKVTQSSRYLVKRTGEKVFLECVQDMDHENMFWYRQDPGLGLRLIYFSYDVKMKEKGDIPEGYSVSREKKERFSLILESASTNQTSMYLCASSLGEGDIQYFGAGTRLSVL.

In DNA form, the CDR3 reads TGCAGTGCTAGAGGTCCTCCGGGACTAGCGGGATCCTCCTACGAGCAGTACGTC. It translates to CSARGPPGLAGSSYEQYV. This chain uses TRBV20-1 with TRBJ2-7, with 13 bases aligning to TRBD2. Trimming cost V 1 base and J 0 bases; bases outside gene matches: 9. The CDR3 runs to 18 residues. From germline, CDR1 is DFQATT and CDR2 SNEGSKA (reference sequence).

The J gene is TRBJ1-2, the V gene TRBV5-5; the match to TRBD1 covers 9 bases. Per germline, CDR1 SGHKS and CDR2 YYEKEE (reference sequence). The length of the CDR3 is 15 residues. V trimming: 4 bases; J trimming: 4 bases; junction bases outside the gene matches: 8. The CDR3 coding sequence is TGTGCCAGCAGCGCTCCGGGACAGGGAACCTATGGCTACACCTTC. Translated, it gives CASSAPGQGTYGYTF. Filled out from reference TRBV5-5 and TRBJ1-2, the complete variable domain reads DAGVTQSPTHLIKTRGQQVTLRCSPISGHKSVSWYQQVLGQGPQFIFQYYEKEERGRGNFPDRFSARQFPNYSSELNVNALLLGDSALYLCASSAPGQGTYGYTFGSGTRLTVV.

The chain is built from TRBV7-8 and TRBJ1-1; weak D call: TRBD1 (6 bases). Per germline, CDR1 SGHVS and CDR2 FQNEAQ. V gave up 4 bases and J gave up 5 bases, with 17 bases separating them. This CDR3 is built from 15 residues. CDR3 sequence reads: CASSSPGVEKTEAFF. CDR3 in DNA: TGTGCCAGCAGCTCTCCAGGGGTGGAAAAAACTGAAGCTTTCTTT.

The CDR3 loop is CASRRGFSSYEQYF. CDR3 coding DNA: TGTGCCAGCCGACGGGGATTTAGCTCCTACGAGCAGTACTTC. The rearrangement uses TRBV11-2 and TRBJ2-7; D might be TRBD2 (5 bases). CDR3 length: 14 residues. The germline V and J ends were trimmed by 8 bases and 0 bases, with 14 bases remaining between them. Per the germline V gene, CDR1 is SGHAT and CDR2 is FQNNGV.

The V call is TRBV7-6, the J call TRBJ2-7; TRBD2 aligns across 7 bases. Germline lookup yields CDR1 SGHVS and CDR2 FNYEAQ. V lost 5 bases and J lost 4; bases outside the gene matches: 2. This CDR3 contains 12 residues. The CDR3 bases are TGTGCCAGCAGCGGGGGAGGGTACGAGCAGTACTTC. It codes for CASSGGGYEQYF.

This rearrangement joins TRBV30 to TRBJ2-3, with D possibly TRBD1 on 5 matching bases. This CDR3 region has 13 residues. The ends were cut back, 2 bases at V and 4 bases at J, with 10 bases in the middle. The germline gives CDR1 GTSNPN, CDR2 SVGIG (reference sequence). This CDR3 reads CAWSTQGSDTQYF. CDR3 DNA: TGTGCCTGGAGTACCCAGGGATCAGATACGCAGTATTTT. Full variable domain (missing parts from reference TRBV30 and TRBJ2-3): SQTIHQWPATLVQPVGSPLSLECTVEGTSNPNLYWYRQAAGRGLQLLFYSVGIGQISSEVPQNLSASRPQDRQFILSSKKLLLSDSGFYLCAWSTQGSDTQYFGPGTRLTVL.

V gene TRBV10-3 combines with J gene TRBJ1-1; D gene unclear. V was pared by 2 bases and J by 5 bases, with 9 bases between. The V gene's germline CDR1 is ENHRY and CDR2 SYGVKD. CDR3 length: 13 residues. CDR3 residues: CAISEVGTTEAFF. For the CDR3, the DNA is TGTGCCATCAGTGAGGTAGGAACGACTGAAGCTTTCTTT.

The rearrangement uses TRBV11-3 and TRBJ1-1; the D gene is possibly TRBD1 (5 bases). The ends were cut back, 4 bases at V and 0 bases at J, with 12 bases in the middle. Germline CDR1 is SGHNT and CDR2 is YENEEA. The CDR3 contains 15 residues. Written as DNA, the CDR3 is TGTGCCAGCAGCTCATTAGGGGTTCTGAACACTGAAGCTTTCTTT. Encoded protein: CASSSLGVLNTEAFF.